Sequencing of this TCR beta chain was carried out in a study of cytomegalovirus exposure and HLA in healthy donors. Study context: Earlier work reported 117 million unique TCR beta sequences from approximately 180 million T cells.

60 Vbeta and 13 Jbeta primers were used in PCR. This table comes from immunoSEQ multiplex PCR, and its TCRdb copy is limited to in-frame clones, with some not included. The table has about 200,000 clones, about 75% seen once; the top ten hold around 2%. Study-wide results and limits: Investigators reported 150 to 200 TCR beta chains as tied to cytomegalovirus. Sequencing likely produced, as an artifact, a cluster of highly shared sequence variants.

Note on this clone: Antigen unknown.

In nominal health when sampled, donors likely had unrecorded immune exposures nonetheless. Germline-derived CDR1 and CDR2 are SGHRS and YFSETQ. The V and J ends lost 0 bases and 0 bases respectively, with 11 bases between them. The CDR3 spans 16 residues. This sequence joins TRBV5-1 and TRBJ2-3; tentative D call: TRBD2 (5 bases). Sequencing input: PBMCs. This TCR derives from a man aged 18 to 29 in good health and CMV-seronegative. The CDR3 sequence: CASSLEGLSSTDTQYF. DNA of the CDR3: TGCGCCAGCAGCTTGGAAGGACTCTCTAGCACAGATACGCAGTATTTT.